The rows below give T cell receptor beta chains drawn from one sample of a study of T cell repertoires in aging, cancer and after chemotherapy. TCRdb used MiXCR to reprocess the multiplex PCR reads, holding one entry per CDR3 protein. The sample has about 12,000 distinct CDR3 sequences; 20% to 30% are singletons. Sequencing was performed on blood. The receptors derive from a human donor in good health. The CDR3 runs from the conserved cysteine through the conserved F or W. A D gene is named only where the DNA matches it firmly. Not all rows give a size; the values are once, few, many and, for expanded clones, a class.

>.|TRBV28|TRBJ1-2|.
TGTGCCAGCAGTTTAATTCTTCTAGGGCAGGGCAATAACTATGGCTACACCTTC
CASSLILLGQGNNYGYTF
>.|TRBV10-1|TRBJ2-1|.
TGCGCCAGCAGTGTCGGGGCGGAGGGGAGCCCCGACTACAATGAGCAGTTCTTC
CASSVGAEGSPDYNEQFF
>few|TRBV28|TRBJ1-2|TRBD1
TGTGCCAGCAGTCAGGGGGGTGATGGCTACACCTTC
CASSQGGDGYTF
>.|TRBV5-1|TRBJ2-2|TRBD1
TGCGCCAGCAGCGAGGGACAGTTGGCCGGGGAGCTGTTTTTT
CASSEGQLAGELFF
>few|TRBV5-1|TRBJ2-2|TRBD1
TGCGCCAGCAGCTTGGCGGGACAGGGCCCCACCGGGGAGCTGTTTTTT
CASSLAGQGPTGELFF
>.|TRBV6-2/TRBV6-3|TRBJ2-1|.
TGTGCCAGCAGTTACTCCTGGCAGGGCGAACGTGAGCAGTTCTTC
CASSYSWQGEREQFF
>medium-sized|TRBV12-3/TRBV12-4|TRBJ1-2|.
TGTGCCAGCAGTTTGGGGTATGGCTACACCTTC
CASSLGYGYTF
>.|TRBV10-1|TRBJ2-7|.
TGCGCCAGCGGAGGGGATTTCGAGAGCGAGCAGTACTTC
CASGGDFESEQYF
>.|TRBV6-2/TRBV6-3|TRBJ2-2|TRBD1
TGTGCCAGCAGTAACAGGGGCCCCCCCGGGGAGCTGTTTTTT
CASSNRGPPGELFF
>.|TRBV27|TRBJ1-5|TRBD1
TGTGCCAGCAGTCTCGCTACAGGGGGCGCCGGTCAGCCCCAGCATTTT
CASSLATGGAGQPQHF
>few|TRBV5-4|TRBJ2-7|TRBD1
TGTGCCAGCAGCCCGAACCGGGACAGGAGCTACGAGCAGTACTTC
CASSPNRDRSYEQYF
>few|TRBV6-6|TRBJ2-5|TRBD1
TGTGCCAGCAGAGAGTCCGGGACAGGGGGCCGAGGGGAGATTTTC
CASRESGTGGRGEIF
>few|TRBV5-1|TRBJ1-2|TRBD1
TGCGCCAGCAGCTTGGAAGGGGGCCCCTATGGCTACACCTTC
CASSLEGGPYGYTF
>.|TRBV7-3|TRBJ1-5|TRBD1
TGTGCCAGCAGCTCGGACAGGAATCAGCCCCAGCATTTT
CASSSDRNQPQHF
>.|TRBV20-1|TRBJ2-7|TRBD1
TGCAAGGCCGGGGACAGGGTTTCCTACGAGCAGTACTTC
CKAGDRVSYEQYF
>few|TRBV27|TRBJ1-3|.
TGTGCCAGCAGTTCGACTGGCTCTGGAAACACCATATATTTT
CASSSTGSGNTIYF
>.|TRBV7-2|TRBJ2-3|TRBD1
TGTGCCAGCAGCCTGACAGGGAACGAGGCAGATACGCAGTATTTT
CASSLTGNEADTQYF
>.|TRBV20-1|TRBJ2-5|.
TGCAGTGCTAGAGATCGGGTAACTGCGTCAGAGACCCAGTACTTC
CSARDRVTASETQYF
>.|TRBV20-1|TRBJ2-3|.
TGCAGTGCTCCCAGGCGGGGCGTCACAGATACGCAGTATTTT
CSAPRRGVTDTQYF
>few|TRBV24-1|TRBJ1-2|.
TGTGCCACCAGTAAGACTGATAACTATGGCTACACCTTC
CATSKTDNYGYTF
>medium-sized|TRBV12-3/TRBV12-4|TRBJ1-6|.
TGTGCCAGCGTGCCGGGCTATAATTCACCCCTCCACTTT
CASVPGYNSPLHF
>few|TRBV20-1|TRBJ2-3|.
TGCAGTCAATCCGACGCTAGAGGGACAGATACGCAGTATTTT
CSQSDARGTDTQYF
>medium-sized|TRBV19|TRBJ2-7|.
TGTGCCAGTAGTTCCTCCGACAGTAGATCCTACGAGCAGTACTTC
CASSSSDSRSYEQYF
>.|TRBV20-1|TRBJ2-5|.
TGCAGTGCCGTACAGGCACCCCAAGAGACCCAGTACTTC
CSAVQAPQETQYF
>medium-sized|TRBV19|TRBJ1-5|.
TGTGCCAGTAGTATAGGATATAGCAATCAGCCCCAGCATTTT
CASSIGYSNQPQHF
>.|TRBV2|TRBJ2-7|.
TGTGCCAGCAGGGACAGAACCTACGAGCAGTACTTC
CASRDRTYEQYF
>medium-sized|TRBV29-1|TRBJ2-3|.
TGCAGCGTTGCCCCCGGGAGCACAGATACGCAGTATTTT
CSVAPGSTDTQYF
>few|TRBV7-9|TRBJ2-1|TRBD2
TGTGCCAGCAGCCCGGGACTAGCGGCTTACAATGAGCAGTTCTTC
CASSPGLAAYNEQFF
>few|TRBV10-1|TRBJ2-3|TRBD1
TGCGCCAGCAGCTACGGGACAGGGGTAGTAGATACGCAGTATTTT
CASSYGTGVVDTQYF
>medium-sized|TRBV7-9|TRBJ1-1|.
TGTGCCAGCAGCTTGACAGGGAACACTGAAGCTTTCTTT
CASSLTGNTEAFF
>medium-sized|TRBV29-1|TRBJ1-6|.
TGCAGCGCTGGAAAAGAGCGAGGTTCACCCCTCCACTTT
CSAGKERGSPLHF
>.|TRBV6-6|TRBJ1-2|TRBD1
TGTGCCAGCAAATTCCGGACAGGGGCCTATGGCTACACCTTC
CASKFRTGAYGYTF
>.|TRBV5-6|TRBJ1-6|.
TGTGCCAGCAGCTTACTAGACAGTGAGAATTCACCCCTCCACTTT
CASSLLDSENSPLHF
>.|TRBV24-1|TRBJ2-7|TRBD1
TGTGCCACCAGTGCCTCGGGGACAGGGGGCGCCGAGCAGTACTTC
CATSASGTGGAEQYF
>few|TRBV5-4|TRBJ2-1|TRBD2
TGTGCCAGCAGCCGCGGATGGACTAGCGGGAACAATGAGCAGTTCTTC
CASSRGWTSGNNEQFF
>.|TRBV5-1|TRBJ1-1|TRBD1
TGCGCCAGCAGCTCACGACAGGGTGGGAACACTGAAGCTTTCTTT
CASSSRQGGNTEAFF
>.|TRBV20-1|TRBJ2-3|TRBD1
TGCAGTGCCCGGACAACCAGGGGGTTCACAGATACGCAGTATTTT
CSARTTRGFTDTQYF
>medium-sized|TRBV6-5|TRBJ2-1|.
TGTGCCAGCGAGTCGTCCTACAATGAGCAGTTCTTC
CASESSYNEQFF
>.|TRBV10-3|TRBJ1-4|.
TGTGCCATCAATGGGGGAGGTAATGAAAAACTGTTTTTT
CAINGGGNEKLFF
>once|TRBV2|TRBJ2-7|.
TGTGCCAGCAGTGAACAGGTTGGGGGCTACGAGCAGTACTTC
CASSEQVGGYEQYF
>.|TRBV19|TRBJ2-2|TRBD1
TGTGCCAGTACCAAACAGGGGGCGCCGGGCACCGGGGAGCTGTTTTTT
CASTKQGAPGTGELFF
>.|TRBV18|TRBJ2-6|.
TGTGCCAGCTCACCCCAAAACTCCTTCTCTGGGGCCAACGTCCTGACTTTC
CASSPQNSFSGANVLTF
>few|TRBV7-3|TRBJ2-3|TRBD2
TGTGCCAGCAGCCCCCCGACTAGCGGGGGGCTCACAGATACGCAGTATTTT
CASSPPTSGGLTDTQYF
>.|TRBV4-3|TRBJ2-5|.
TGCGCCAGCAGCCAAACGAACACGTACCAAGAGACCCAGTACTTC
CASSQTNTYQETQYF
>.|TRBV6-6|TRBJ1-5|TRBD1
TGTGCCAGCAGTGTAGGGGGCGCAAGCAATCAGCCCCAGCATTTT
CASSVGGASNQPQHF
>medium-sized|TRBV6-5|TRBJ1-1|.
TGTGCCAGCAGTTACTCGATCCGGGGGAACACTGAAGCTTTCTTT
CASSYSIRGNTEAFF
>medium-sized|TRBV6-5|TRBJ1-3|.
TGTGCCAGCAGTCGTGGCCCTTCCCCTGGAAACACCATATATTTT
CASSRGPSPGNTIYF
>few|TRBV13|TRBJ1-4|.
TGTGCCAGCAGCTTCAGATGGCGGAATGAAAAACTGTTTTTT
CASSFRWRNEKLFF
>few|TRBV28|TRBJ2-7|.
TGTGCCAGCAGCTACCTGGGCGACTTGGACGAGCAGTACTTC
CASSYLGDLDEQYF
>medium-sized|TRBV15|TRBJ2-7|.
TGTGCCACCAGCAGAGATCTTGTATCCTACGAGCAGTACTTC
CATSRDLVSYEQYF
>few|TRBV10-1|TRBJ2-1|.
TGCGCCAGCAGTGAGGGTGGGCTCAATGAGCAGTTCTTC
CASSEGGLNEQFF
>medium-sized|TRBV19|TRBJ1-2|.
TGTGCCAGTAGTATTCGCGGTCTCGGACAGTCTCGATGGGATGGCTACACCTTC
CASSIRGLGQSRWDGYTF
>.|TRBV27|TRBJ1-1|TRBD1
TGTGCCAGCAGTTCGCCCTCGACAGGGAGGAACACTGAAGCTTTCTTT
CASSSPSTGRNTEAFF
>few|TRBV5-5|TRBJ1-1|.
TGTGCCAGCAGCTTGCGGGTAGGGAGGGACACTGAAGCTTTCTTT
CASSLRVGRDTEAFF
>few|TRBV7-2|TRBJ2-4|TRBD1
TGTGCCAGCAGCCAGGACAGGGGGCTAAAATGGGCCAAAAACATTCAGTACTTC
CASSQDRGLKWAKNIQYF
>medium-sized|TRBV7-9|TRBJ1-2|TRBD1
TGTGCCAGCACCGTTGGGACAGGCCGTGGAGGCTACACCTTC
CASTVGTGRGGYTF
>.|TRBV28|TRBJ1-1|TRBD1
TGTGCCAGCAGTATGCAAACAGGGGGCGTTGAAGCTTTCTTT
CASSMQTGGVEAFF
>.|TRBV7-2|TRBJ1-1|.
TGTGCCAGCAGCTTTCGGGGTCGGAACACTGAAGCTTTCTTT
CASSFRGRNTEAFF